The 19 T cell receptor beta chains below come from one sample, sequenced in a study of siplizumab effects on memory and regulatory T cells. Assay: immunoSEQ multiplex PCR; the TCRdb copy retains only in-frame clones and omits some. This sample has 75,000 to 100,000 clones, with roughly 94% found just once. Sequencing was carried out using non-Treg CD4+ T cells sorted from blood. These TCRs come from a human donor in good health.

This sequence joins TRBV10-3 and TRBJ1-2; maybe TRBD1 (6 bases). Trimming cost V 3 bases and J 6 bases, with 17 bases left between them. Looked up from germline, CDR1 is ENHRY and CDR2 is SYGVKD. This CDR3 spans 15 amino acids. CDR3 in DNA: TGTGCCATCAGTGATCTCAAGGGGCAGGGGAATGGCTACACCTTC. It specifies CAISDLKGQGNGYTF.

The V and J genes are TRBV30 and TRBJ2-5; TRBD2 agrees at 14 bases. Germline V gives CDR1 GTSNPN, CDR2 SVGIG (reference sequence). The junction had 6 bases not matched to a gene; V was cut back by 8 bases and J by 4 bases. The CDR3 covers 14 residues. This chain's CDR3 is CAGPGTSGRETQYF. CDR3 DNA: TGTGCCGGACCCGGGACTAGCGGGAGAGAGACCCAGTACTTC. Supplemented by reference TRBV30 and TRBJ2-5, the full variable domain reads SQTIHQWPATLVQPVGSPLSLECTVEGTSNPNLYWYRQAAGRGLQLLFYSVGIGQISSEVPQNLSASRPQDRQFILSSKKLLLSDSGFYLCAGPGTSGRETQYFGPGTRLLVL.

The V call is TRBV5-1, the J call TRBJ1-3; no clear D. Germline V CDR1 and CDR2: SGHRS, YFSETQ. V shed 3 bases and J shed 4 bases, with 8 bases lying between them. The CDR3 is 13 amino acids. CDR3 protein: CASSSLTGNTIYF. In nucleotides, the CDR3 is TGCGCCAGCAGCTCTCTGACAGGAAACACCATATATTTT.

DNA for the CDR3: TGTGCCAGCAGTGACAGGACCTATGGCTACACCTTC. It specifies CASSDRTYGYTF. The chain carries TRBV27 and TRBJ1-2; D is perhaps TRBD1 (6 bases). This CDR3 is 12 amino acids long. CDR1 is MNHEY, CDR2 SMNVEV, per germline (reference sequence). V lost 5 bases and J lost 4, with 8 bases in between.

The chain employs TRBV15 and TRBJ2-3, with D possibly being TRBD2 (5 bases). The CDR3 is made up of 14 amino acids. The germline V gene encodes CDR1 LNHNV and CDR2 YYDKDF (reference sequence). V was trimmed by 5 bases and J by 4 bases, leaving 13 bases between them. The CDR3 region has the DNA TGTGCCACCAGCCGGGATATTGGGGCAGATACGCAGTATTTT. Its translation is CATSRDIGADTQYF.

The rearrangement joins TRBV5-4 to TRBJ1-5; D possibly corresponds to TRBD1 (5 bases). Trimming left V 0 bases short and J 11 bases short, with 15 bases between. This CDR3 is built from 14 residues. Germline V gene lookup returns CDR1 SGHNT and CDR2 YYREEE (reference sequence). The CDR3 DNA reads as TGTGCCAGCAGCTTGGACGGGGGGAGGGTATCCCAGCATTTT. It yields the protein CASSLDGGRVSQHF.

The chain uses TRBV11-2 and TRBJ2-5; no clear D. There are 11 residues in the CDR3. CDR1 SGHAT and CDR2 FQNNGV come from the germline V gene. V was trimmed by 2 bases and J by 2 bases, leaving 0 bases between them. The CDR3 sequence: CASSLQETQYF. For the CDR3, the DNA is TGTGCCAGCAGCTTACAAGAGACCCAGTACTTC.

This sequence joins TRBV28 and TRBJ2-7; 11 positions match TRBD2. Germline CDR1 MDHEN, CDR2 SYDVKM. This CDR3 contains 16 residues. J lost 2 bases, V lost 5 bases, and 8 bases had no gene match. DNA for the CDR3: TGTGCCAGCAGTACCGGGGGACTAGCGGCTCCCTACGAGCAGTACTTC. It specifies CASSTGGLAAPYEQYF.

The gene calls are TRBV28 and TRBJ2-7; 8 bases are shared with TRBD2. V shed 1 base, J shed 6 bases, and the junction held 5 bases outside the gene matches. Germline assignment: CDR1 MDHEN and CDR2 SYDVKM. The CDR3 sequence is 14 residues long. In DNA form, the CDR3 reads TGTGCCAGCAGTTTATTTGTAGCGGGATTCGAGCAGTACTTC. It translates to CASSLFVAGFEQYF.

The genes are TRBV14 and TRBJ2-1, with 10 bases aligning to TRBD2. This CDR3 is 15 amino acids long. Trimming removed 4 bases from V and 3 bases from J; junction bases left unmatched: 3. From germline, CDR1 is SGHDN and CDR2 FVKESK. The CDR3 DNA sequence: TGTGCCAGCAGCCGACGGACTAGCGGCTACAATGAGCAGTTCTTC. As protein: CASSRRTSGYNEQFF.

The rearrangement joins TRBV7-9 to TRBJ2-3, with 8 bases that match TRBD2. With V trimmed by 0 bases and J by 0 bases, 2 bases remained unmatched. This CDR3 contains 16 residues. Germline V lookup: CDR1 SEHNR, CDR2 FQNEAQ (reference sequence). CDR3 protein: CASSLAGGRSTDTQYF. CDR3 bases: TGTGCCAGCAGCTTAGCCGGCGGGAGGAGCACAGATACGCAGTATTTT. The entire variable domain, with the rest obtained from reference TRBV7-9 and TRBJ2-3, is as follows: DTGVSQNPRHKITKRGQNVTFRCDPISEHNRLYWYRQTLGQGPEFLTYFQNEAQLEKSRLLSDRFSAERPKGSFSTLEIQRTEQGDSAMYLCASSLAGGRSTDTQYFGPGTRLTVL.

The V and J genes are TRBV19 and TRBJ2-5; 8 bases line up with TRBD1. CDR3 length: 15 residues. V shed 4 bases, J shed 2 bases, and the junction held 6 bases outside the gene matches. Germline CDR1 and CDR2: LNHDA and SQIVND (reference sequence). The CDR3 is CASSTSGTGQETQYF. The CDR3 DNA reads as TGTGCCAGTAGTACCTCCGGGACAGGTCAAGAGACCCAGTACTTC.

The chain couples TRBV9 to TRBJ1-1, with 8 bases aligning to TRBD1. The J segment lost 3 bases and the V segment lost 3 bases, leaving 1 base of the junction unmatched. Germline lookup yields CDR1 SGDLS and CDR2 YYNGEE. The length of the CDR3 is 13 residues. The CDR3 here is CASSGQGYTEAFF. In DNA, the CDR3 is TGTGCCAGCAGCGGACAGGGGTACACTGAAGCTTTCTTT.

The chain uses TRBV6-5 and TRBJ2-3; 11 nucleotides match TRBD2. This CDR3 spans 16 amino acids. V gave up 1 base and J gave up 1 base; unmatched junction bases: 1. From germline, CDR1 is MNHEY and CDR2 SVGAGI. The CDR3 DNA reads TGTGCCAGCAGTTACTTGACTAGCGGGGGCACAGATACGCAGTATTTT. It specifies CASSYLTSGGTDTQYF.

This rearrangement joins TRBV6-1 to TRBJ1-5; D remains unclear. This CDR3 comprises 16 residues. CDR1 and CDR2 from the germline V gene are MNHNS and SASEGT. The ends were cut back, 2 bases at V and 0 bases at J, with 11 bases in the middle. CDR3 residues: CASSEKSGISNQPQHF. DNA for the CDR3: TGTGCCAGCAGTGAAAAATCCGGGATTAGCAATCAGCCCCAGCATTTT.

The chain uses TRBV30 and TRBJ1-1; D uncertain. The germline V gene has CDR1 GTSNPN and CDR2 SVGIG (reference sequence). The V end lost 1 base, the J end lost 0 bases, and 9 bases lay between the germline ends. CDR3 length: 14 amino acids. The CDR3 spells CAWSAGGLNTEAFF. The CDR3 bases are TGTGCCTGGAGTGCCGGCGGTTTGAACACTGAAGCTTTCTTT.

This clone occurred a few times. CDR3 residues: CASSMAAGNNQPQHF. The CDR3 region has the DNA TGTGCCAGTAGTATGGCGGCAGGAAACAATCAGCCCCAGCATTTT. This chain joins TRBV19 and TRBJ1-5; D not resolved. CDR3 length equals 15 residues. The germline V gene has CDR1 LNHDA and CDR2 SQIVND (reference sequence). The V end was cut by 3 bases, the J end by 3 bases, with 12 bases between. The whole variable domain, filled in from reference TRBV19 and TRBJ1-5, reads DGGITQSPKYLFRKEGQNVTLSCEQNLNHDAMYWYRQDPGQGLRLIYYSQIVNDFQKGDIAEGYSVSREKKESFPLTVTSAQKNPTAFYLCASSMAAGNNQPQHFGDGTRLSIL.

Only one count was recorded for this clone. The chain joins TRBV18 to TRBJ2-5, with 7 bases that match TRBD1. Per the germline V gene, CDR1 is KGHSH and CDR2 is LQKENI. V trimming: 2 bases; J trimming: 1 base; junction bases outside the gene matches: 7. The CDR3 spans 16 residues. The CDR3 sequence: CASSPALAGGQETQYF. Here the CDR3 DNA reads TGTGCCAGCTCACCAGCATTGGCAGGGGGCCAAGAGACCCAGTACTTC. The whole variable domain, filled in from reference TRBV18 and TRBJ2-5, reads NAGVMQNPRHLVRRRGQEARLRCSPMKGHSHVYWYRQLPEEGLKFMVYLQKENIIDESGMPKERFSAEFPKEGPSILRIQQVVRGDSAAYFCASSPALAGGQETQYFGPGTRLLVL.

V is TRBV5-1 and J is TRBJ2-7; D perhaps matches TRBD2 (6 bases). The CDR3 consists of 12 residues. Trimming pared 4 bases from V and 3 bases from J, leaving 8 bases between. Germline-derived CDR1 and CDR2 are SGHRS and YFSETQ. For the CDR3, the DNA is TGCGCCAGCAGCGCCGGGGGCTACGAGCAGTACTTC. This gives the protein CASSAGGYEQYF.